This is a list of T cell receptor beta chains from one sample in a study of circulating and synovial CD4+ cells in juvenile arthritis. Clones were read by immunoSEQ multiplex PCR, and TCRdb kept only the in-frame ones, dropping some. In the table there are about 36,000 clones, roughly 94% of which are singletons. Sequencing input: CD4+ T cells from blood. Receptors were obtained from a human donor with juvenile idiopathic arthritis. CDR3s include the opening cysteine and the closing phenylalanine or tryptophan. D genes are given only for firm matches.

v_call	d_call	j_call	cdr3_aa	cdr3_nt
TRBV7-2	-	TRBJ1-4	CASSLALGAGNEKLFF	TGTGCCAGCAGCTTAGCCTTGGGGGCAGGGAATGAAAAACTGTTTTTT
TRBV11-1	TRBD2	TRBJ2-3	CASRNSGGFDTQYF	TGTGCCAGCAGGAATAGCGGGGGTTTTGATACGCAGTATTTT
TRBV9	-	TRBJ2-5	CASSSGPGSQETQYF	TGTGCCAGCAGCTCAGGCCCAGGATCCCAAGAGACCCAGTACTTC
TRBV10-3	-	TRBJ2-3	CAISDRDSSTDTQYF	TGTGCCATCAGTGACCGGGACTCAAGCACAGATACGCAGTATTTT
TRBV7-9	-	TRBJ2-7	CASSLTGLRKDHEQYF	TGTGCCAGCAGCTTAACGGGTCTCCGAAAGGATCACGAGCAGTACTTC
TRBV7-2	TRBD1	TRBJ2-3	CASSPGTGLLTFSTDTQYF	TGTGCCAGCAGCCCCGGGACAGGGCTCCTGACATTTAGCACAGATACGCAGTATTTT
TRBV19	TRBD1	TRBJ2-1	CASSKGQNNEQFF	TGTGCCAGTAGTAAGGGACAGAACAATGAGCAGTTCTTC
TRBV7-3	-	TRBJ2-3	CASTVPGTDTQYF	TGTGCCAGCACCGTCCCGGGCACAGATACGCAGTATTTT
TRBV9	TRBD1	TRBJ1-4	CASSVVPRGQNNEKLFF	TGTGCCAGCAGCGTAGTACCTAGGGGACAGAATAATGAAAAACTGTTTTTT
TRBV10-3	-	TRBJ1-4	CAIRAGEKLFF	TGTGCCATCAGAGCAGGTGAAAAACTGTTTTTT
TRBV18	TRBD2	TRBJ2-3	CASSGLAGAGDTQYF	TGTGCCAGCTCGGGACTAGCGGGGGCCGGAGATACGCAGTATTTT
TRBV14	-	TRBJ1-1	CASSPLYTEAFF	TGTGCCAGCAGCCCTCTGTACACTGAAGCTTTCTTT
TRBV19	-	TRBJ1-5	CASSIMGANSHQPQHF	TGTGCCAGTAGTATAATGGGGGCGAATAGTCATCAGCCCCAGCATTTT
TRBV5-1	TRBD1	TRBJ1-6	CASSPKTRTGQDSYNSPLHF	TGCGCCAGCAGCCCAAAGACCCGGACAGGGCAAGATTCCTATAATTCCCCCCTCCACTTT
TRBV5-4	-	TRBJ2-1	CASSSDGTRLGQFF	TGTGCCAGCAGCTCAGACGGGACTCGACTAGGGCAGTTCTTC
TRBV25-1	TRBD1	TRBJ2-7	CASSESSGGYEQYF	TGTGCCAGCAGTGAATCATCAGGGGGCTACGAGCAGTACTTC
TRBV5-1	-	TRBJ2-5	CASSRQETQYF	TGCGCCAGCAGCCGTCAAGAGACCCAGTACTTC
TRBV12-5	-	TRBJ1-6	CASGRRGDSPLHF	TGTGCTAGTGGCCGCAGGGGTGATTCACCCCTCCACTTT
TRBV6-1	-	TRBJ1-5	CASSEIWAGQQPQHF	TGTGCCAGCAGTGAAATTTGGGCAGGGCAACAGCCCCAGCATTTT
TRBV5-1	-	TRBJ1-3	CASSLVPGESGNTIYF	TGCGCCAGCAGCTTGGTTCCAGGGGAGTCTGGAAACACCATATATTTT